The next 14 T cell receptor beta chains were all read from a single sample in a study of blood T cell repertoires in COVID-19. Produced via immunoSEQ multiplex PCR; TCRdb's table is partial and in-frame only. This table has roughly 260,000 clones, approximately 77% appearing once. The material sequenced was peripheral blood. The receptors come from a woman aged 18 to 35 with acute or convalescent COVID-19.

The CDR3 sequence is CASSRDRGETQYF. The DNA for the CDR3 is TGTGCCAGCAGCCGGGACAGGGGAGAGACCCAGTACTTC. V is TRBV28 and J is TRBJ2-5, with TRBD1 matching over 10 bases. V dropped 6 bases and J dropped 4; count of bases not matched to a gene: 2. CDR1 is MDHEN, CDR2 SYDVKM, per germline. The CDR3 is made up of 13 amino acids. Complete variable domain (other parts from reference TRBV28 and TRBJ2-5): DVKVTQSSRYLVKRTGEKVFLECVQDMDHENMFWYRQDPGLGLRLIYFSYDVKMKEKGDIPEGYSVSREKKERFSLILESASTNQTSMYLCASSRDRGETQYFGPGTRLLVL.

The chain joins TRBV28 to TRBJ2-3; D is perhaps TRBD1 (6 bases). Germline V lookup: CDR1 MDHEN, CDR2 SYDVKM. With 5 bases removed from V and 0 bases from J, the gap between germline ends came to 9 bases. This CDR3 is 14 amino acids long. CDR3 sequence: CASSLDRSTDTQYF. CDR3 bases: TGTGCCAGCAGTCTCGACAGGAGCACAGATACGCAGTATTTT.

The chain employs TRBV7-8 and TRBJ2-7; D is possibly TRBD1 (5 bases). Looked up from germline, CDR1 is SGHVS and CDR2 is FQNEAQ. The CDR3 has 14 residues. Trimming cost V 5 bases and J 1 base, with 12 bases left between them. The CDR3 reads CASSLKTESYEQYF. CDR3 bases: TGTGCCAGCAGCCTAAAGACAGAGTCCTACGAGCAGTACTTC. The full variable domain, completed using reference TRBV7-8 and TRBJ2-7, is GAGVSQSPRYKVAKRGQDVALRCDPISGHVSLFWYQQALGQGPEFLTYFQNEAQLDKSGLPSDRFFAERPEGSVSTLKIQRTQQEDSAVYLCASSLKTESYEQYFGPGTRLTVT.

The gene calls are TRBV5-1 and TRBJ1-1, with 11 bases matching TRBD1. V shed 10 bases and J 6 bases; nucleotides not matched to a gene: 11. CDR1 is SGHRS and CDR2 is YFSETQ in the germline V gene. The CDR3 length is 14 residues. The CDR3 spells CASGEGTGGSEAFF. The CDR3 nucleotides are TGCGCCTCTGGAGAGGGGACAGGGGGATCTGAAGCTTTCTTT. Together with reference TRBV5-1 and TRBJ1-1, the CDR3 gives the full variable domain: KAGVTQTPRYLIKTRGQQVTLSCSPISGHRSVSWYQQTPGQGLQFLFEYFSETQRNKGNFPGRFSGRQFSNSRSEMNVSTLELGDSALYLCASGEGTGGSEAFFGQGTRLTVV.

This clone was observed once. The chain couples TRBV30 to TRBJ2-7, with D hard to call. The ends were cut back, 5 bases at V and 0 bases at J, with 11 bases in the middle. The CDR3 extends over 13 amino acids. The germline V gene has CDR1 GTSNPN and CDR2 SVGIG (reference sequence). CDR3: CAWGRHSSYEQYF. The CDR3 DNA reads as TGTGCCTGGGGTAGACATAGCTCCTACGAGCAGTACTTC.

This clone occurred once. The chain links TRBV5-8 to TRBJ1-1; D is ambiguous. Trimming took 6 bases from V and 8 from J, leaving 8 bases between them. The CDR3 length is 10 residues. Germline CDR1 and CDR2: SGHTS and YDEGEE. The CDR3 bases are TGTGCCAGCACCACAACCGAAGCTTTCTTT. Protein sequence: CASTTTEAFF.

The rearrangement uses TRBV5-4 and TRBJ1-1; 8 positions agree with TRBD1. CDR1 is SGHNT and CDR2 is YYREEE in the germline V gene (reference sequence). The length of the CDR3 is 14 residues. Germline trimming cut 4 bases from V and 3 bases from J; bases unmatched to any gene: 5. CDR3 in amino acids: CASSPRTGYTEAFF. CDR3 nucleotides: TGTGCCAGCAGCCCGCGGACAGGGTACACTGAAGCTTTCTTT.

This clone was found a few times. CDR3 bases: TGTGCCAGCAGGTTTATAGCGGGAGGGGGCACCGGGGAGCTGTTTTTT. This codes for CASRFIAGGGTGELFF. This chain links TRBV3-1 (or the pseudogene TRBV3-2) with TRBJ2-2, with 11 positions matching TRBD2. With 6 bases clipped from V and 4 bases from J, the junction kept 7 bases outside the gene matches. CDR1 and CDR2 from the germline V gene are LGHDT and YNNKEL (reference sequence). The CDR3 is 16 residues long.

The V gene is TRBV18, the J gene TRBJ2-1, with D maybe TRBD2 (7 bases). The CDR3 covers 15 residues. The V end was cut by 6 bases, the J end by 7 bases, with 19 bases between. The germline V gene encodes CDR1 KGHSH and CDR2 LQKENI. The CDR3 loop is CASSWGAGDANEQFF. CDR3 DNA: TGTGCCAGCTCCTGGGGGGCGGGAGACGCGAATGAGCAGTTCTTC.

The chain combines TRBV9 with TRBJ1-1; D not resolved. CDR3 length equals 13 residues. Between the trimmed V and J ends, which lost 3 bases and 0 bases, there was a span of 6 bases. From germline, CDR1 is SGDLS and CDR2 YYNGEE. The CDR3 spells CASSAPMNTEAFF. The CDR3 DNA is TGTGCCAGCAGCGCCCCAATGAACACTGAAGCTTTCTTT.

The chain employs TRBV5-1 and TRBJ1-1; D remains unclear. The CDR3 length is 14 residues. V lost 4 bases to trimming and J lost 2 bases, with 12 bases between them. CDR1 and CDR2 (germline): SGHRS, YFSETQ. The CDR3 is CASSPPETNTEAFF. CDR3 DNA sequence: TGCGCCAGCAGCCCTCCAGAGACTAACACTGAAGCTTTCTTT.

The rearrangement uses TRBV7-2 and TRBJ2-2, with 10 bases lining up with TRBD1. J was trimmed by 5 bases and V by 4 bases; bases with no gene match: 4. CDR1 and CDR2 from the germline V gene are SGHTA and FQGNSA. CDR3 length: 15 residues. CDR3 in amino acids: CASSWGTGETGELFF. CDR3 DNA sequence: TGTGCCAGCAGCTGGGGGACAGGGGAAACCGGGGAGCTGTTTTTT. Complete variable domain (other parts from reference TRBV7-2 and TRBJ2-2): GAGVSQSPSNKVTEKGKDVELRCDPISGHTALYWYRQSLGQGLEFLIYFQGNSAPDKSGLPSDRFSAERTGGSVSTLTIQRTQQEDSAVYLCASSWGTGETGELFFGEGSRLTVL.

The DNA of the CDR3 is TGTGCCAGCAGCGTACGACAGAGAAACATTCAGTACTTC. Amino acid sequence: CASSVRQRNIQYF. The chain recombines TRBV12-3 or TRBV12-4 with TRBJ2-4; weak D call: TRBD1 (5 bases). The V end was cut by 6 bases, the J end by 6 bases, with 12 bases between. The CDR3 consists of 13 residues.

This chain uses TRBV24-1 with TRBJ2-7; 8 bases are a match to TRBD1. This CDR3 is 15 amino acids long. Germline loops: CDR1 KGHDR, CDR2 SFDVKD. The V gene end was trimmed by 2 bases and the J gene end by 7 bases; junction bases not matched to a gene: 9. The CDR3 is CATSDWAGQGQEQYF. The DNA for the CDR3 is TGTGCCACCAGTGATTGGGCCGGACAGGGTCAAGAGCAGTACTTC.